This entry concerns a single T cell receptor beta chain. Its specificity is unknown. This record comes from a study of CD8 T cells in ankylosing spondylitis. Germline V gene sequence: CDR1 SGDLS, CDR2 YYNGEE. The CDR3 has 18 amino acids. After removal of 2 bases from V and 0 bases from J, the junction contained 9 bases not matched to a gene. Study conclusions and caveats: Disease-linked clones bore a CD8+ phenotype, appearing relatively rarely in peripheral blood.

Scientists made TCR beta libraries using quantitative 5'-RACE with molecular barcodes. MiXCR, applied by TCRdb to the 5' RACE reads, yields one record per CDR3 protein. The repertoire holds hundreds of thousands of distinct CDR3 sequences, with 20% to 25% as singletons. This clonotype was sampled from a male donor with ankylosing spondylitis or in good health (not recorded which). Material for sequencing was blood, either unsorted or a sorted T cell fraction (not recorded which). V usage is TRBV9 and J usage is TRBJ2-5, with 11 bases lining up with TRBD2. The DNA of the CDR3 is TGTGCCAGCAGCGTGGAACTAGCGGGGGACCCGTACCAAGAGACCCAGTACTTC. It encodes CASSVELAGDPYQETQYF.